Listed below are T cell receptor beta chains from one sample, sequenced in a study of neurological immune-mediated disorders. TCRdb redid the calling of the 5' RACE reads with MiXCR, one entry per CDR3 protein. The data hold some 29,000 distinct CDR3 sequences, with about an eighth observed a single time. The specimen was PBMCs. The origin of the receptors is a woman aged 60-75 years in good health. CDR3s include the opening cysteine and the closing phenylalanine or tryptophan. D genes are given only for firm matches. Rows may omit the clone size; those that give it use once, few, many or a size class.

-,many,TRBJ2-7,TRBV20-1,TGCAGTGCTAGAGGGCAGGGACCAATTAGCGAGCAGTACTTC,CSARGQGPISEQYF
TRBD1,many,TRBJ2-5,TRBV6-1,TGTGCCAGCAGTGGGGGACAGGGGCCGCAAGAGACCCAGTACTTC,CASSGGQGPQETQYF
-,-,TRBJ1-1,TRBV2,TGTGCCAGCAGTGAGATCAAGGGTGAGGCTGAAGCTTTGTTT,CASSEIKGEAEALF
TRBD1,-,TRBJ1-1,TRBV5-1,TGCGCCAGCAGCTTGGAACGGGACAGGGGGTGGTTGAACACTGAAGCTTTCTTT,CASSLERDRGWLNTEAFF
-,many,TRBJ2-3,TRBV2,TGTGCCAGCAGTGGCACTAGGCAATCTAGCACAGATACGCAGTATTTT,CASSGTRQSSTDTQYF
-,many,TRBJ2-2,TRBV10-3,TGTGCCATCAGCCAACCAGGCACCGGGGAGCTGTTTTTT,CAISQPGTGELFF
TRBD1,-,TRBJ2-7,TRBV7-3,TGTGCCAGCAGCTTAGGAAACTTCCGACAGGGCCCCCACGAGCAGTACTTC,CASSLGNFRQGPHEQYF
-,many,TRBJ2-7,TRBV5-1,TGCGCCAGCAGTTACGAAGGGGCCTTC,CASSYEGAF
-,many,TRBJ1-1,TRBV4-3,TGCGCCAGCAGCCAAGATACAGGGAACACTGAAGCTTTCTTT,CASSQDTGNTEAFF
-,many,TRBJ1-2,TRBV29-1,TGCAGCGTTGATGAGCAACTCTATGGCTACACCTTC,CSVDEQLYGYTF